A selection of T cell receptor beta chains follows, all from one sample in a study of identical twins. TCRdb passed the 5' RACE reads through MiXCR, listing each CDR3 protein once. Of 500,000 to 700,000 distinct CDR3 sequences in the sample, under 8.5% were seen once. These same records also appear under a second study, on yellow fever vaccine responses in identical twins.

Sequences were obtained from PBMCs. The origin of the receptors is a woman under 30 in good health. Each CDR3 is given with its conserved first and last residue. Each record gives: D gene, J gene, V gene, clone size, CDR3 DNA, CDR3 protein. A D gene is named only where the DNA matches it firmly. For some rows the clone size is stated as once, few or many, or as a class when expanded; others skip it.

>NA|TRBJ2-7|TRBV2|NA
TGTGCCAGCAGTGATGCGGGCCGGAGCTCCTACGAGCAGTACTTC
CASSDAGRSSYEQYF
>NA|TRBJ2-2|TRBV5-1|few
TGCGCCAGCAGGCAAGCGGTCCTGGGGACCGGGGAGCTGTTTTTT
CASRQAVLGTGELFF
>TRBD1|TRBJ1-4|TRBV4-1|few
TGCGCCAGCAGCCAAACACCGGGACAGACTAATGAAAAACTGTTTTTT
CASSQTPGQTNEKLFF
>NA|TRBJ1-2|TRBV11-2|NA
TGTGCCAGCAGCGCAGCCGGAAAGCAAGGCTACACCTTC
CASSAAGKQGYTF
>NA|TRBJ2-1|TRBV7-2|NA
TGTGCCAGCAGCTTTGGTTCTGGCGGGAACTATGAGCAGTTCTTC
CASSFGSGGNYEQFF
>TRBD1|TRBJ1-5|TRBV29-1|few
TGCAGCGTTGCAACAGGGGCCTCTAATCAGCCCCAGCATTTT
CSVATGASNQPQHF
>TRBD2|TRBJ2-7|TRBV10-2|NA
TGCGCCAGCAGCTTCCAGCCTCCTAGCGGGGAGCAGTACTTC
CASSFQPPSGEQYF
>TRBD1|TRBJ2-1|TRBV6-4|many
TGTGCCAGCAGTGATACGACAGGGGGGTACAATGAGCAGTTCTTC
CASSDTTGGYNEQFF
>NA|TRBJ2-7|TRBV6-5|NA
TGTGCCAGCAGTTACTGGCCGGTAGGATACGAGCAGTACTTC
CASSYWPVGYEQYF
>NA|TRBJ2-1|TRBV29-1|many
TGCAGCGACATGGAGGGGTCCTACAATGAGCAGTTCTTC
CSDMEGSYNEQFF
>NA|TRBJ2-5|TRBV28|few
TGTGCCAGCAGTTTGCCAAACCCCCCAGAGACCCAGTACTTC
CASSLPNPPETQYF
>TRBD2|TRBJ2-7|TRBV20-1|many
TGCAGTGCTAGAGCCGAGACTAGCGGGAGAGGCGAGCAGTACTTC
CSARAETSGRGEQYF
>TRBD1|TRBJ1-2|TRBV9|NA
TGTGCCAGCAGCGTAACCGACAGGGAGAGCTACACCTTC
CASSVTDRESYTF
>TRBD1|TRBJ2-1|TRBV29-1|many
TGCAGCTTCAAACCCTTGACAGGGGGATACAATGAGCAGTTCTTC
CSFKPLTGGYNEQFF
>NA|TRBJ2-1|TRBV28|NA
TGTGCCAGCAGGTTACAGGGCTACAATGAGCAGTTCTTC
CASRLQGYNEQFF
>NA|TRBJ2-2|TRBV7-6|many
TGTGCCAGCAGCTTAGCCGGGAGGAACACCGGGGAGCTGTTTTTT
CASSLAGRNTGELFF
>NA|TRBJ2-5|TRBV5-1|many
TGCGCCAGCAGCCCCCGGGAGAACCAAGAGACCCAGTACTTC
CASSPRENQETQYF
>NA|TRBJ2-1|TRBV10-3|NA
TGTGCCATCAGTGATAAAGGGGATGAGCAGTTCTTC
CAISDKGDEQFF
>NA|TRBJ1-2|TRBV29-1|few
TGCAGCGTTGAACTCGGGGGCTACACCTTC
CSVELGGYTF
>TRBD2|TRBJ2-3|TRBV7-8|many
TGTGCCAGCAGGGGGAGGGGTCGCGATACGCAGTATTTT
CASRGRGRDTQYF
>TRBD2|TRBJ2-4|TRBV6-1|NA
TGTGCCAGCTTAGCCGGGGGGAGGGCGGGAGGTTACATTCAGTACTTC
CASLAGGRAGGYIQYF
>TRBD2|TRBJ2-5|TRBV12-3/TRBV12-4|NA
TGTGCCAGCACTCTTAGGGCTAGCGGGAGGGAGACCCAGTACTTC
CASTLRASGRETQYF
>TRBD2|TRBJ2-1|TRBV5-1|few
TGCGCCAGCAGCTTGGCCATAACCGGGACTAGCGGGAGGAGCAATGAGCAGTTCTTC
CASSLAITGTSGRSNEQFF
>NA|TRBJ2-2|TRBV24-1|NA
TGTGCCACCAGTGATTTTAAGGGTTGGGCAGCGGAGAACACCGGGGAGCTGTTTTTT
CATSDFKGWAAENTGELFF